This T cell receptor beta chain was sequenced in a study of cytomegalovirus exposure and HLA in healthy donors. As for the study in general: Around 85 million unique TCR sequences came from HLA-typed donors in an early release. Findings and caveats of the study: The analysis excluded some indistinguishable V segments, including TRBV6-2 and TRBV6-3. Sequence variants that were highly shared formed a cluster that was likely a sequencing artifact.

PCR employed 60 Vbeta and 13 Jbeta primers. Only in-frame clones appear in the TCRdb table, and some are missing; sequencing was by immunoSEQ multiplex PCR. This sample has under 45,000 clones; over 55% occur once, and the top ten carry more than 8.5%. Concerning this clone itself: Its antigen is as yet unknown.

Germline lookup yields CDR1 SNHLY and CDR2 FYNNEI. The CDR3 has 19 amino acids. With 0 bases removed from V and 1 base from J, the gap between germline ends came to 19 bases. The genes are TRBV2 and TRBJ2-4; D unresolved. The source is a human donor in good health. Sequences were obtained from PBMCs. The CDR3, as DNA: TGTGCCAGCAGTGAAGCGCTGCGTGCTGGTACCGCGGCCAAAAACATTCAGTACTTC. Translated, it gives CASSEALRAGTAAKNIQYF.